This is a list of T cell receptor beta chains from one sample in a study of monozygotic twins with inflammatory bowel disease. From the 5' RACE reads, TCRdb lists one entry per CDR3 protein and no DNA. The sample totals 330,000 or so distinct CDR3 sequences. The sequenced sample was blood. The receptor source for this set is a human donor with ulcerative colitis or Crohn's disease, or a healthy co-twin of an affected twin (not recorded which). Both conserved end residues are part of each CDR3.

v_gene,j_gene,CDR3aa
TRBV20-1,TRBJ2-1,CSAQRGDNEQFF
TRBV29-1,TRBJ2-3,CSVDSSLTDTQYF
TRBV30,TRBJ1-1,CAWSVQANTEAFF
TRBV12-3/TRBV12-4,TRBJ2-1,CASSLSGTSGSYNEQFF
TRBV25-1,TRBJ1-5,CASSERTNGQPQHF
TRBV7-2,TRBJ1-5,CASSSTEDQPQHF
TRBV29-1,TRBJ2-1,CSVDLYEANYNEQFF
TRBV14,TRBJ2-2,CASSQRYTNTGELFF
TRBV5-6,TRBJ2-3,CASSLDAGANTDTQYF
TRBV7-9,TRBJ2-7,CASSLGQSEQYF
TRBV7-3,TRBJ2-2,CASSLSATGELFF
TRBV7-2,TRBJ1-2,CASSLPGQVYGYTF
TRBV5-1,TRBJ1-2,CASSPEQGPYGYTF
TRBV24-1,TRBJ2-7,CATSDPGSFYEQYF
TRBV28,TRBJ2-7,CASSGIYEQYF
TRBV5-1,TRBJ2-1,CASRGSSGSYEQFF